This T cell receptor beta chain comes out of a study of control samples from healthy donors and cancer patients. Sequencing used immunoSEQ multiplex PCR; TCRdb keeps in-frame clones, though not all of them. In the table there are 200,000 or so clones, about 95% of which are singletons. The source of this sequence is a man aged 45-60 years in good health. Sequencing was performed on blood.

The CDR3 here is CASSPPRSQPQHF. Here the CDR3 DNA reads TGCGCCAGCAGCCCCCCCCGGAGTCAGCCCCAGCATTTT. The chain uses TRBV4-1 and TRBJ1-5; D is unclear. CDR1 is MGHRA, CDR2 YSYEKL, per germline. This CDR3 has 13 amino acids. With 4 bases removed from V and 6 bases from J, the gap between germline ends came to 10 bases.